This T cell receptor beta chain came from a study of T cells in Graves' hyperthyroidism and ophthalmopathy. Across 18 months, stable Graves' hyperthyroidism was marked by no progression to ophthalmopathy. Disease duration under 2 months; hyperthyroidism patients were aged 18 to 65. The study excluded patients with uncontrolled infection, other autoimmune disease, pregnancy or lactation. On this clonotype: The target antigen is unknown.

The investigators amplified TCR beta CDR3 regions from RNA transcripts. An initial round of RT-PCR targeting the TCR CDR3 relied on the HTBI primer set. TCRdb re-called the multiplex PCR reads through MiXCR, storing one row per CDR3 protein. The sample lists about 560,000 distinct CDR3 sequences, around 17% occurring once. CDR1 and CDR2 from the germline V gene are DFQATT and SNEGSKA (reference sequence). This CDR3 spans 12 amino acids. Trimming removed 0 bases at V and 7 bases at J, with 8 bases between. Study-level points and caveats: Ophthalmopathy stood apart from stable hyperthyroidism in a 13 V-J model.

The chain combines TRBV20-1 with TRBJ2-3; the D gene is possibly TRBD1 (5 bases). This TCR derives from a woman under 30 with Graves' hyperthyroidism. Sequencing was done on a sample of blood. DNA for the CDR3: TGCAGTGCTAGAGAGGGGCGTTATACGCAGTATTTT. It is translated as CSAREGRYTQYF.